The 6 T cell receptor beta chains below all came from one sample that was sequenced in a study of blood T cells in healthy people across ages. Primers used in a second PCR of roughly 7 to 12 cycles were a sample-barcoded 5' primer and a J-beta primer mix. MiXCR, applied by TCRdb to the 5' RACE reads, yields one record per CDR3 protein. The data show roughly 410,000 distinct CDR3 sequences, approximately 52% seen once. Source material: blood. These receptors were collected from a man aged 60 to 75 in good health.

The chain uses TRBV7-2 and TRBJ2-3; D is unresolved. V lost 5 bases and J lost 6, with 12 bases in between. The CDR3 has 13 residues. Germline CDR1 SGHTA, CDR2 FQGNSA. The DNA for the CDR3 is TGTGCCAGCAGCACGAGATCCCGCGATACGCAGTATTTT. Translation: CASSTRSRDTQYF.

This clonotype has just a few counts. The V and J genes are TRBV6-5 and TRBJ2-3; 8 bases map to TRBD2. V lost 6 bases and J lost 9; bases outside the gene matches: 14. This CDR3 region has 15 residues. Germline V lookup: CDR1 MNHEY, CDR2 SVGAGI. The CDR3 nucleotides are TGTGCCAGCAGCCCCCTCGGGGGGGGTGGTTGGACGCAGTATTTT. Amino acid sequence: CASSPLGGGGWTQYF.

V is TRBV6-5 and J is TRBJ1-2; D gene unclear. The CDR3 loop spans 14 amino acids. CDR1 MNHEY and CDR2 SVGAGI come from the germline V gene. Trimming cost V 2 bases and J 4 bases, with 11 bases left between them. CDR3 in amino acids: CASSYAASGYGYTF. The DNA for the CDR3 is TGTGCCAGCAGTTACGCCGCCAGCGGCTATGGCTACACCTTC.

This chain connects TRBV7-9 to TRBJ2-5, with 8 bases that match TRBD1. Germline V gives CDR1 SEHNR, CDR2 FQNEAQ (reference sequence). The CDR3 runs 15 residues. J was trimmed by 0 bases and V by 5 bases; bases with no gene match: 5. The CDR3 DNA reads as TGTGCCAGCAGCCAGACAGGGGAGTACCAAGAGACCCAGTACTTC. As protein: CASSQTGEYQETQYF.

The chain uses TRBV12-3 or TRBV12-4 and TRBJ2-1; 12 bases line up with TRBD2. The ends lost 6 bases at V and 7 bases at J; junction bases unmatched: 10. This CDR3 has 16 residues. The CDR3 DNA reads as TGTGCCAGCAGCTCAACGACTAGCGGGAGAGGTAATGAGCAGTTCTTC. Protein sequence: CASSSTTSGRGNEQFF.

The chain is built from TRBV28 and TRBJ1-2; D unclear. The V end lost 2 bases, the J end lost 4 bases, and 8 bases lay between the germline ends. The length of the CDR3 is 13 residues. Germline CDR1 MDHEN, CDR2 SYDVKM. Written as DNA, the CDR3 is TGTGCCAGCAGTTTACAAGGGATCTATGGCTACACCTTC. It encodes CASSLQGIYGYTF.